A single T cell receptor beta chain is shown here with its context. Patients at the Seattle site were enrolled during active infection and followed longitudinally. The source of the sample is a study of blood T cell repertoires in COVID-19. Across the whole study: Sample material is recorded as cDNA or gDNA derived from T cells, B-cell-depleted T cells, or PBMCs.

The authors' processing: Reference gene primer amplification in the assay estimated nucleated cell counts. Only in-frame clones appear in the TCRdb table, and some are missing; sequencing was by immunoSEQ multiplex PCR. Clonal size and the V and J genes are those of that table, whereas D and trimming came from the DNA. The table records some 70,000 clones, about 85% of them present only once. Looked up from germline, CDR1 is SGHTS and CDR2 is YDEGEE. V shed 1 base, J shed 4 bases, and the junction held 9 bases outside the gene matches. The CDR3 runs to 16 residues. Sequenced material: peripheral blood. The source is a woman aged 50 to 60 with COVID-19, enrolled during active disease. The chain is built from TRBV5-8 and TRBJ2-3; the match to TRBD2 covers 7 bases. The CDR3 sequence: CASSLSSGLVADTQYF. CDR3 DNA: TGTGCCAGCAGCTTGTCTAGCGGACTTGTGGCAGATACGCAGTATTTT.